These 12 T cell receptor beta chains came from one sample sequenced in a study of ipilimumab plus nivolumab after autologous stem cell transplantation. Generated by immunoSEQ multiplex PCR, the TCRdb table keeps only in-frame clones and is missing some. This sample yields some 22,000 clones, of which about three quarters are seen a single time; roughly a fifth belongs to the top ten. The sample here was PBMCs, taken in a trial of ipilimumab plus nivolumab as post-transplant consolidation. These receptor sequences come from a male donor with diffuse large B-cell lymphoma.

The CDR3 loop reads CASSPVRDEEKLFF. Here the CDR3 DNA reads TGTGCCAGCTCACCGGTCAGGGACGAGGAAAAACTGTTTTTT. The rearrangement uses TRBV18 and TRBJ1-4; tentative D call: TRBD1 (5 bases). The CDR3 covers 14 residues. The germline V gene has CDR1 KGHSH and CDR2 LQKENI. The V gene lost 3 bases and the J gene lost 8 bases, with 13 bases spanning the gap. Full variable domain (missing parts from reference TRBV18 and TRBJ1-4): NAGVMQNPRHLVRRRGQEARLRCSPMKGHSHVYWYRQLPEEGLKFMVYLQKENIIDESGMPKERFSAEFPKEGPSILRIQQVVRGDSAAYFCASSPVRDEEKLFFGSGTQLSVL.

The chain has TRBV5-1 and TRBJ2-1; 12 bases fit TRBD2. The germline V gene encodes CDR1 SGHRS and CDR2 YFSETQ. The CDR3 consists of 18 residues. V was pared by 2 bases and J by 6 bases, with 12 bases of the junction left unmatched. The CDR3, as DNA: TGCGCCAGCAGCTTAAGGACTAGCGGGGAGTCGGTGGGCAATGAGCAGTTCTTC. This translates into CASSLRTSGESVGNEQFF.

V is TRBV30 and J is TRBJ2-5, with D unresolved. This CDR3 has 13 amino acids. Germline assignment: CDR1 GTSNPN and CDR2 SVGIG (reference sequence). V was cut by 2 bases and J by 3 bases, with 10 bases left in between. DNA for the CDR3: TGTGCCTGGAGTATTAGCTGGGAAGAGACCCAGTACTTC. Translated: CAWSISWEETQYF. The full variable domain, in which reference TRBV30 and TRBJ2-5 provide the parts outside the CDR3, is SQTIHQWPATLVQPVGSPLSLECTVEGTSNPNLYWYRQAAGRGLQLLFYSVGIGQISSEVPQNLSASRPQDRQFILSSKKLLLSDSGFYLCAWSISWEETQYFGPGTRLLVL.

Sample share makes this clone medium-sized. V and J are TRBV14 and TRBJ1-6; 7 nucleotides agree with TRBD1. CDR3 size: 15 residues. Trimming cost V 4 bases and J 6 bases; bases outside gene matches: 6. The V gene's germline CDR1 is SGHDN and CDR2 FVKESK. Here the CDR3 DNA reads TGTGCCAGCAGCCTACAGACAGGGAGTAATTCACCCCTCCACTTT. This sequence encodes CASSLQTGSNSPLHF.

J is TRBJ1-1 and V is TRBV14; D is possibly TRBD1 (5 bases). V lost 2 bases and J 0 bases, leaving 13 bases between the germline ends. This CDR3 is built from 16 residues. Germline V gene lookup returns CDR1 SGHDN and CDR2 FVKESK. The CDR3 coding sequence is TGTGCCAGCAGCCAACCCGGGGACGGATTGAACACTGAAGCTTTCTTT. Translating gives CASSQPGDGLNTEAFF.

The CDR3 coding sequence is TGCAGCGCAGTAAAGAAGGTACCCTCTGGGGCCAACGTCCTGACTTTC. Protein sequence: CSAVKKVPSGANVLTF. V usage is TRBV29-1 and J usage is TRBJ2-6; no clear D. With 7 bases removed from V and 0 bases from J, the gap between germline ends came to 16 bases. This CDR3 has 16 residues. The germline V gene encodes CDR1 SQVTM and CDR2 ANQGSEA. The full variable domain, completed using reference TRBV29-1 and TRBJ2-6, is SAVISQKPSRDICQRGTSLTIQCQVDSQVTMMFWYRQQPGQSLTLIATANQGSEATYESGFVIDKFPISRPNLTFSTLTVSNMSPEDSSIYLCSAVKKVPSGANVLTFGAGSRLTVL.

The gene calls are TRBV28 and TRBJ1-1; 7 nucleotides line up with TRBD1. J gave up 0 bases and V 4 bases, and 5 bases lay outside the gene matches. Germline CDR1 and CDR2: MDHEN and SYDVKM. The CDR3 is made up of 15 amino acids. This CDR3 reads CASSSATGLNTEAFF. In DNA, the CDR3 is TGTGCCAGCAGTTCCGCGACAGGGTTGAACACTGAAGCTTTCTTT.

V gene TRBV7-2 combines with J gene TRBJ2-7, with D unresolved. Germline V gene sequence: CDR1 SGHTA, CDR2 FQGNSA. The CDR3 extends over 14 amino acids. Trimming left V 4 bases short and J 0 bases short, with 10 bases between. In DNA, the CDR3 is TGTGCCAGCAGCTCCTACATCGACTCCTACGAGCAGTACTTC. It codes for CASSSYIDSYEQYF.

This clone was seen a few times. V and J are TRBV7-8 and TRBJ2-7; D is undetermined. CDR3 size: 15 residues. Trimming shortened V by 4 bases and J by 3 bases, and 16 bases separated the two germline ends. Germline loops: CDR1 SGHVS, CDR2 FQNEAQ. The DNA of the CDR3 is TGTGCCAGCAGCTCACAATCCGGGCCCCACTACGAGCAGTACTTC. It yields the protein CASSSQSGPHYEQYF.

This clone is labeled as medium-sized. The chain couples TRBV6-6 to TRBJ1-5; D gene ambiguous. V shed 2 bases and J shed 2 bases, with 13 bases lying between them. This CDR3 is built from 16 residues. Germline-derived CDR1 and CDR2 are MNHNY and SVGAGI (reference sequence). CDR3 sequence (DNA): TGTGCCAGCAGTTACCCGCCCTGGACTGGCAATCAGCCCCAGCATTTT. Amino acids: CASSYPPWTGNQPQHF.

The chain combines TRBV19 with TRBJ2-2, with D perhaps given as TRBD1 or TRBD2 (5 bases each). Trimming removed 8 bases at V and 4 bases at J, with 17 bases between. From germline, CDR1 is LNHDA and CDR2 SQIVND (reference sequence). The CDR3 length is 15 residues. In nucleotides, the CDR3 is TGTGCCAGTGAAAAGGGAGCAGGGTCCACCGGGGAGCTGTTTTTT. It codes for CASEKGAGSTGELFF.

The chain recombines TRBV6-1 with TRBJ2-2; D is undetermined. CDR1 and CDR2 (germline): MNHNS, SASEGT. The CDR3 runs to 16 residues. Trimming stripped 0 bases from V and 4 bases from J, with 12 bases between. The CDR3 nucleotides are TGTGCCAGCAGTGAAGCAAGTAGTAGGGCCACCGGGGAGCTGTTTTTT. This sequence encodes CASSEASSRATGELFF.